The source of this T cell receptor (beta chain) is a study of shared clonotypes between healthy human individuals. Whole-study context: Each donor's CD8 memory used one plate, CD8 naive two, each CD4 subset three. Study-wide findings and caveats: Large sequencing depth failed to make sorted-subset sequencing complete, rarefaction showed.

This table comes from immunoSEQ multiplex PCR, and its TCRdb copy is limited to in-frame clones, with some not included. The sample records roughly 1.4 million clones, less than 99% being singletons. The CDR3 totals 14 residues. Trimming removed 5 bases from V and 1 base from J, with 11 bases in between. The germline V gene has CDR1 LNHDA and CDR2 SQIVND (reference sequence). Comments on this clone: The antigen is unknown.

The sequenced sample was naive CD4+ T cells sorted from blood. Subset reported: CD45RA+ positively selected. The TCR sequence derives from a young man in good health. V usage is TRBV19 and J usage is TRBJ1-1; unclear D gene. The CDR3 protein is CASSVGLRNTEAFF. CDR3 sequence (DNA): TGTGCCAGTAGTGTGGGCCTTCGGAACACTGAAGCTTTCTTT.